This T cell receptor (beta chain) was sequenced during a study of control samples from healthy donors and cancer patients. The CDR3 runs 15 residues. The germline gives CDR1 SEHNR, CDR2 FQNEAQ (reference sequence). V was pared by 7 bases and J by 8 bases, with 11 bases of the junction left unmatched. The assay was immunoSEQ multiplex PCR, and TCRdb's table has in-frame clones only and misses some. The table has about 220,000 clones, over 90% seen once; the top ten hold roughly 1.6%. V gene TRBV7-9 combines with J gene TRBJ2-1; TRBD1 matches at 10 bases. Sequenced input: blood. This receptor was taken from a man over 45 in good health. CDR3 in DNA: TGTGCCAGCACCGAAGACAGGGGGCGCTGGGATGAGCAGTTCTTC. Amino acids: CASTEDRGRWDEQFF.